A single sample gave rise to the 23 T cell receptor beta chains below, sequenced in a study of blood T cell repertoires in COVID-19. Using immunoSEQ multiplex PCR, the repertoire was profiled, and TCRdb retains in-frame clones only, with some absent. The sample includes 270,000 or so clones, around 86% of them seen just once. The specimen sequenced was peripheral blood. The receptors come from a man aged 40-55 years with active or convalescent COVID-19.

The rearrangement links TRBV6-5 to TRBJ2-7; 9 nucleotides agree with TRBD1. Germline trimming cut 3 bases from V and 5 bases from J; bases unmatched to any gene: 5. There are 14 residues in the CDR3. Germline CDR1 reads MNHEY; CDR2 reads SVGAGI. CDR3 coding DNA: TGTGCCAGCAGTTATAGGACAGGGGTCAACGAGCAGTACTTC. Its translation: CASSYRTGVNEQYF.

Only a few counts were recorded for this clone. The chain uses TRBV5-4 and TRBJ2-3, with 11 bases identical to TRBD2. This CDR3 comprises 15 residues. CDR1 is SGHNT, CDR2 YYREEE, per germline (reference sequence). Losses at the gene ends were 3 bases for V and 6 bases for J; bases not matched to a gene: 6. This CDR3 reads CASSSSGRQSDTQYF. The CDR3 nucleotides are TGTGCCAGCAGCTCTAGCGGGAGGCAATCCGATACGCAGTATTTT.

V is TRBV5-1 and J is TRBJ2-7; 8 bases line up with TRBD1. After removal of 1 base from V and 5 bases from J, the junction contained 8 bases not matched to a gene. The CDR3 spans 15 residues. CDR1 and CDR2 (germline): SGHRS, YFSETQ. CDR3 sequence (DNA): TGCGCCAGCAGCTTGCAGGGACAGGCCTTTCACGAGCAGTACTTC. As protein: CASSLQGQAFHEQYF.

The gene calls are TRBV4-2 and TRBJ2-1; 13 nucleotides agree with TRBD2. The germline V gene encodes CDR1 LGHNA and CDR2 YNFKEQ. The trim removed 2 bases at V and 5 bases at J, leaving 6 bases unmatched. This CDR3 is 17 amino acids long. The CDR3 loop reads CASSQMTSGGRDNEQFF. CDR3 bases: TGTGCCAGCAGCCAAATGACTAGCGGGGGGCGGGACAATGAGCAGTTCTTC.

This clone was counted only a few times. The J gene is TRBJ1-1, the V gene TRBV5-1; the D gene is possibly TRBD1 (6 bases). Trimming removed 6 bases from V and 1 base from J, with 10 bases in between. This CDR3 contains 13 residues. Germline V gives CDR1 SGHRS, CDR2 YFSETQ. The CDR3 protein is CASTKQGNTEAFF. DNA for the CDR3: TGCGCCAGCACAAAACAGGGGAACACTGAAGCTTTCTTT.

This clone was seen just once. The rearrangement links TRBV7-9 to TRBJ1-1; no clear D gene. Trimming cost V 10 bases and J 4 bases, with 13 bases left between them. The CDR3 totals 12 residues. Germline lookup yields CDR1 SEHNR and CDR2 FQNEAQ (reference sequence). CDR3 DNA: TGTGCCACCCGAATGGGAGTCACTGAAGCTTTCTTT. Encoded protein: CATRMGVTEAFF. The full variable domain, its missing parts supplied by reference TRBV7-9 and TRBJ1-1, is DTGVSQNPRHKITKRGQNVTFRCDPISEHNRLYWYRQTLGQGPEFLTYFQNEAQLEKSRLLSDRFSAERPKGSFSTLEIQRTEQGDSAMYLCATRMGVTEAFFGQGTRLTVV.

V is TRBV28 and J is TRBJ2-1, with TRBD2 matching 8 bases. This CDR3 region has 14 residues. V was pared by 10 bases and J by 9 bases, with 14 bases of the junction left unmatched. Germline V gene lookup returns CDR1 MDHEN and CDR2 SYDVKM. The CDR3 loop is CATQPGLDSLEQFF. DNA for the CDR3: TGTGCCACCCAACCGGGACTAGACTCTCTTGAGCAGTTCTTC.

The genes are TRBV27 and TRBJ2-7; TRBD1 aligns across 9 bases. This CDR3 comprises 15 residues. Germline trimming cut 3 bases from V and 4 bases from J; bases unmatched to any gene: 7. Germline values: CDR1 MNHEY, CDR2 SMNVEV (reference sequence). The CDR3 here is CASSFGDRVGYEQYF. The CDR3 DNA is TGTGCCAGCAGTTTTGGGGACAGGGTTGGTTACGAGCAGTACTTC.

This clone appeared a single time. This chain links TRBV5-1 with TRBJ1-5; TRBD1 agrees at 7 bases. V was clipped by 1 base and J by 3 bases; unmatched bases: 4. This CDR3 contains 15 residues. The germline CDR1 and CDR2 sequences are SGHRS and YFSETQ. CDR3 in amino acids: CASSLMGQTNQPQHF. The CDR3 bases are TGCGCCAGCAGCTTGATGGGACAGACCAATCAGCCCCAGCATTTT. The full variable domain, with the rest looked up from reference TRBV5-1 and TRBJ1-5, is KAGVTQTPRYLIKTRGQQVTLSCSPISGHRSVSWYQQTPGQGLQFLFEYFSETQRNKGNFPGRFSGRQFSNSRSEMNVSTLELGDSALYLCASSLMGQTNQPQHFGDGTRLSIL.

This sequence joins TRBV13 and TRBJ1-3; 7 nucleotides align to TRBD1. The CDR3 runs to 14 residues. The trim removed 4 bases at V and 0 bases at J, leaving 0 bases unmatched. Looked up from germline, CDR1 is PRHDT and CDR2 is FYEKMQ (reference sequence). CDR3: CASSYRGSGNTIYF. The CDR3 coding sequence is TGTGCCAGCAGCTACAGGGGCTCTGGAAACACCATATATTTT.

The chain employs TRBV3-1 (or the pseudogene TRBV3-2) and TRBJ2-5; 7 bases fit TRBD2. The germline CDR1 and CDR2 sequences are LGHDT and YNNKEL (reference sequence). Germline trimming cut 1 base from V and 0 bases from J; bases unmatched to any gene: 5. The CDR3 totals 16 residues. This CDR3 is CASSQGDYPYQETQYF. The CDR3 coding sequence is TGTGCCAGCAGCCAAGGGGACTACCCGTACCAAGAGACCCAGTACTTC.

V gene TRBV2 combines with J gene TRBJ1-5; a weak D match, TRBD1 (5 bases). V lost 3 bases and J lost 1, with 13 bases in between. Germline lookup yields CDR1 SNHLY and CDR2 FYNNEI. The CDR3 spans 16 residues. The CDR3 loop is CASSDSGGWSNQPQHF. CDR3 sequence (DNA): TGTGCCAGCAGTGATTCCGGGGGTTGGAGCAATCAGCCCCAGCATTTT.

This sequence joins TRBV29-1 and TRBJ1-2; 7 bases align to TRBD1. J was trimmed by 5 bases and V by 3 bases; bases with no gene match: 9. This CDR3 has 14 amino acids. Germline lookup yields CDR1 SQVTM and CDR2 ANQGSEA. CDR3 sequence (DNA): TGCAGCGTTGATATGGGTGTACAGGGGTATGGCTACACCTTC. Protein: CSVDMGVQGYGYTF.

This chain joins TRBV5-5 and TRBJ2-7, with TRBD1 identical over 7 bases. Trimming removed 0 bases from V and 6 bases from J; junction bases left unmatched: 15. Germline lookup yields CDR1 SGHKS and CDR2 YYEKEE (reference sequence). The CDR3 consists of 17 residues. The CDR3 DNA sequence: TGTGCCAGCAGCTTGGGGGTCCGGGGACAGACCCTCCGCGAGCAGTACTTC. Its translation: CASSLGVRGQTLREQYF.

The rearrangement links TRBV6-5 to TRBJ1-1; TRBD1 is a possible D gene (6 bases). CDR1 is MNHEY and CDR2 is SVGAGI in the germline V gene. There are 15 residues in the CDR3. V lost 8 bases and J 4 bases, leaving 20 bases between the germline ends. In DNA, the CDR3 is TGTGCCAGCGAAATACAGGGAGACCGGGTCACTGAAGCTTTCTTT. Translated: CASEIQGDRVTEAFF.

The chain joins TRBV7-9 to TRBJ2-7; 11 bases are a match to TRBD2. The CDR3 runs to 15 residues. Germline CDR1 SEHNR, CDR2 FQNEAQ (reference sequence). V lost 5 bases to trimming and J lost 4 bases; unmatched junction nucleotides: 7. This chain's CDR3 is CASSITGTSGYEQYF. The CDR3 DNA reads TGTGCCAGCAGCATTACCGGGACTAGCGGATACGAGCAGTACTTC.

The sample holds one count of this clone. This chain uses TRBV7-9 with TRBJ2-2; 10 nucleotides match TRBD1. The CDR3 spans 15 residues. Germline V lookup: CDR1 SEHNR, CDR2 FQNEAQ (reference sequence). J gave up 9 bases and V 4 bases, and 8 bases lay outside the gene matches. The CDR3 sequence: CASSSLETGGRELFF. The CDR3 DNA follows: TGTGCCAGCAGCTCCCTGGAGACAGGGGGCAGGGAGCTGTTTTTT.

This chain connects TRBV25-1 to TRBJ2-6; 8 bases match TRBD1. Germline V lookup: CDR1 MGHDK, CDR2 SYGVNS. This CDR3 has 17 residues. V shed 4 bases and J 2 bases; nucleotides not matched to a gene: 7. This chain's CDR3 is CASSAPTGDPGANVLTF. DNA of the CDR3: TGTGCCAGCAGTGCTCCGACAGGGGACCCTGGGGCCAACGTCCTGACTTTC.

V gene TRBV27 combines with J gene TRBJ2-7; the D gene is possibly TRBD1 (6 bases). CDR1 MNHEY and CDR2 SMNVEV come from the germline V gene (reference sequence). CDR3 length: 14 residues. V lost 7 bases, J lost 2 bases, and 15 bases lay in between. CDR3 nucleotides: TGTGCCAGCACCCCTCTGACAGGCCCCTACGAGCAGTACTTC. It encodes CASTPLTGPYEQYF.

This chain links TRBV19 with TRBJ1-1; D ambiguous. Trimming took off 10 bases at V and 10 bases at J, with 19 bases between the two ends. CDR3 size: 12 residues. From germline, CDR1 is LNHDA and CDR2 SQIVND (reference sequence). CDR3 residues: CATTEGLRGAFF. The CDR3 DNA reads as TGTGCCACCACAGAAGGCCTCCGGGGAGCTTTCTTT.

For the CDR3, the DNA is TGTGCCAGCAGTCGCGTGACAGCTGAAGCTTTCTTT. Its translation: CASSRVTAEAFF. This chain joins TRBV28 and TRBJ1-1, with a tentative D call TRBD1 (5 bases). The CDR3 length is 12 residues. CDR1 is MDHEN, CDR2 SYDVKM, per germline. V dropped 5 bases and J dropped 6 bases, with 10 bases sitting between them.

The table lists this clone with a count of one. The chain uses TRBV7-2 and TRBJ1-6, with 7 nucleotides matching TRBD1. Germline-derived CDR1 and CDR2 are SGHTA and FQGNSA. CDR3 length: 16 amino acids. Trimming at V came to 0 bases and at J to 5 bases, leaving 4 bases not matched to a gene. CDR3 in amino acids: CASSLASGGNNSPLHF. As DNA, the CDR3 is TGTGCCAGCAGCTTAGCCTCAGGGGGGAATAATTCACCCCTCCACTTT.

This clone was picked up one time. The chain links TRBV5-1 to TRBJ2-6, with D possibly being TRBD1 (6 bases). Trimming stripped 2 bases from V and 0 bases from J, with 21 bases between. CDR3 length: 20 amino acids. The germline V gene has CDR1 SGHRS and CDR2 YFSETQ. The CDR3 is CASSFNTGPISPSGANVLTF. The CDR3 region has the DNA TGCGCCAGCAGCTTCAATACAGGGCCCATTTCTCCCTCTGGGGCCAACGTCCTGACTTTC.